Listed here are 27 T cell receptor beta chains from one sample, sequenced in a study of blood T cell repertoires in COVID-19. The method was immunoSEQ multiplex PCR; TCRdb's version includes in-frame clones alone and lacks a portion of them. The table records just over 250,000 clones, about nine tenths of them present only once. Material: peripheral blood. The receptors originated from a person aged 18 to 35 with COVID-19, enrolled during active disease.

In this sample, this clone turned up a few times. The rearrangement links TRBV10-3 to TRBJ2-3, with 10 bases lining up with TRBD2. The germline V gene has CDR1 ENHRY and CDR2 SYGVKD. There are 18 residues in the CDR3. Germline trimming cut 3 bases from V and 1 base from J; bases unmatched to any gene: 10. The CDR3 DNA reads TGTGCCATCAGTGAAAAAGCGGGAGGGCCATTTGGCACAGATACGCAGTATTTT. Amino acid sequence: CAISEKAGGPFGTDTQYF.

The V call is TRBV18, the J call TRBJ1-2; the match to TRBD1 covers 7 bases. Per germline, CDR1 KGHSH and CDR2 LQKENI. V shed 2 bases and J 4 bases; nucleotides not matched to a gene: 7. The CDR3 has 15 residues. The CDR3 DNA follows: TGTGCCAGCTCACCAGTCGGGACAGACTTCTATGGCTACACCTTC. Protein sequence: CASSPVGTDFYGYTF.

This clone was picked up a small number of times. V usage is TRBV6-4 and J usage is TRBJ2-1; D is perhaps TRBD2 (6 bases). The CDR3 has 16 residues. In germline, CDR1 is MRHNA, CDR2 SNTAGT. V was cut by 2 bases and J by 3 bases, with 14 bases left in between. As DNA, the CDR3 is TGTGCCAGCAGTGACGATACGGGAGAGGGCTACAATGAGCAGTTCTTC. Amino acids: CASSDDTGEGYNEQFF.

The V and J genes are TRBV2 and TRBJ2-1; 8 positions match TRBD2. J gave up 6 bases and V 6 bases, and 7 bases lay outside the gene matches. The CDR3 has 14 amino acids. Germline values: CDR1 SNHLY, CDR2 FYNNEI. The CDR3: CASRTGLGVNEQFF. The CDR3 DNA is TGTGCCAGCAGGACGGGACTAGGGGTCAATGAGCAGTTCTTC.

The chain combines TRBV9 with TRBJ2-1, with 12 bases matching TRBD2. This CDR3 is built from 16 residues. Germline CDR1 is SGDLS and CDR2 is YYNGEE. J gave up 10 bases and V 1 base, and 9 bases lay outside the gene matches. DNA for the CDR3: TGTGCCAGCAGCGTATACCTAGCGGGAGGGCCGGGGGAGCAGTTCTTC. This gives the protein CASSVYLAGGPGEQFF.

The V and J genes are TRBV7-2 and TRBJ2-7; maybe TRBD1 (7 bases). The CDR3 has 15 residues. The V gene's germline CDR1 is SGHTA and CDR2 FQGNSA. Trimming pared 0 bases from V and 1 base from J, leaving 10 bases between. The CDR3 DNA is TGTGCCAGCAGCTTAGCGGCAGGGGGGTCCTACGAGCAGTACTTC. Translated, it gives CASSLAAGGSYEQYF.

This rearrangement joins TRBV5-1 to TRBJ2-7; 12 positions match TRBD1. Germline V gives CDR1 SGHRS, CDR2 YFSETQ. With V trimmed by 0 bases and J by 5 bases, 6 bases remained unmatched. CDR3 length equals 16 residues. This CDR3 reads CASSLEIGTGGDEQYF. The CDR3 bases are TGCGCCAGCAGCTTGGAGATCGGGACAGGGGGCGACGAGCAGTACTTC.

The chain recombines TRBV6-5 with TRBJ2-1, with 8 nucleotides matching TRBD2. CDR1 and CDR2 (germline): MNHEY, SVGAGI. CDR3 length: 15 residues. V shed 2 bases and J 1 base; nucleotides not matched to a gene: 1. The CDR3 DNA is TGTGCCAGCAGTTACCGGGAGGGGTCCTACAATGAGCAGTTCTTC. This codes for CASSYREGSYNEQFF.

V is TRBV7-2 and J is TRBJ1-3, with a weak D call TRBD1 (6 bases). Germline CDR1 SGHTA, CDR2 FQGNSA. The CDR3 loop spans 13 amino acids. With 7 bases removed from V and 2 bases from J, the gap between germline ends came to 9 bases. As DNA, the CDR3 is TGTGCCAGCAAACCAGGGGCTGGAAACACCATATATTTT. Its protein is CASKPGAGNTIYF.

The chain combines TRBV20-1 with TRBJ2-7, with D tentatively TRBD1 (5 bases). CDR3 size: 11 residues. The germline V gene encodes CDR1 DFQATT and CDR2 SNEGSKA (reference sequence). Trimming left V 6 bases short and J 4 bases short, with 10 bases between. CDR3 amino acids: CSAPKGYEQYF. In nucleotides, the CDR3 is TGCAGTGCACCCAAGGGGTACGAGCAGTACTTC.

This clone was observed a handful of times. The chain employs TRBV7-9 and TRBJ2-7; 8 bases line up with TRBD2. Germline-derived CDR1 and CDR2 are SEHNR and FQNEAQ (reference sequence). The CDR3 is made up of 16 amino acids. The V segment lost 0 bases and the J segment 3 bases; nucleotides outside the gene matches: 7. The CDR3 nucleotides are TGTGCCAGCAGCTTAGCGTTAGCGGGAAGCCTCTACGAGCAGTACTTC. This encodes CASSLALAGSLYEQYF.

The rearrangement joins TRBV5-6 to TRBJ2-1, with TRBD2 identical over 14 bases. The V gene's germline CDR1 is SGHDT and CDR2 YYEEEE. The CDR3 is 15 amino acids. Trimming removed 4 bases from V and 9 bases from J; junction bases left unmatched: 6. Written as DNA, the CDR3 is TGTGCCAGCAGCGTGAGACTAGCGGGAGGGCCTGAGCAGTTCTTC. Its protein is CASSVRLAGGPEQFF.

The chain uses TRBV7-3 and TRBJ2-1; tentatively, D is TRBD1 (6 bases). Looked up from germline, CDR1 is SGHTA and CDR2 is FQGTGA. V was cut by 2 bases and J by 6 bases, with 8 bases left in between. The CDR3 has 13 residues. The DNA of the CDR3 is TGTGCCAGCAGCTTACTGGGGGCCAATGAGCAGTTCTTC. This encodes CASSLLGANEQFF.

The rearrangement uses TRBV27 and TRBJ2-1; 8 positions agree with TRBD2. The ends lost 5 bases at V and 4 bases at J; junction bases unmatched: 22. Germline loops: CDR1 MNHEY, CDR2 SMNVEV (reference sequence). The CDR3 is made up of 20 amino acids. CDR3 in amino acids: CASSPNKFGVAGTSYNEQFF. In DNA, the CDR3 is TGTGCCAGCAGTCCAAACAAGTTTGGGGTAGCGGGGACGTCGTACAATGAGCAGTTCTTC.

This clone appeared once. The chain has TRBV28 and TRBJ2-7; TRBD1 agrees at 10 bases. The germline V gene encodes CDR1 MDHEN and CDR2 SYDVKM. The CDR3 consists of 16 residues. V gave up 3 bases and J gave up 3 bases; unmatched junction bases: 8. The CDR3 coding sequence is TGTGCCAGCAGTTTCCGGGACAGGGGAATGGACTACGAGCAGTACTTC. Translating it yields CASSFRDRGMDYEQYF.

The CDR3 loop is CASSQETGSGANVLTF. As DNA, the CDR3 is TGCGCCAGCAGCCAAGAGACAGGCTCTGGGGCCAACGTCCTGACTTTC. The gene calls are TRBV4-3 and TRBJ2-6; D may be TRBD1 (6 bases). V lost 0 bases, J lost 0 bases, and 6 bases lay in between. This CDR3 is 16 amino acids long. Germline CDR1 is LGHNA and CDR2 is YSLEER.

J is TRBJ1-6 and V is TRBV25-1; possible D gene TRBD1, 5 bases. The germline gives CDR1 MGHDK, CDR2 SYGVNS. Trimming took 0 bases from V and 0 from J, leaving 9 bases between them. This CDR3 is built from 17 residues. The CDR3 is CASSEYIQGSYNSPLHF. The CDR3 coding sequence is TGTGCCAGCAGTGAATATATCCAGGGCTCCTATAATTCACCCCTCCACTTT.

About this clone itself: Additional DNA sequences in this sample encode the identical CDR3. The chain has TRBV19 and TRBJ2-7; TRBD1 agrees at 7 bases. Trimming took 2 bases from V and 3 from J; bases not matched to a gene: 7. This CDR3 region has 15 residues. Germline V gene sequence: CDR1 LNHDA, CDR2 SQIVND (reference sequence). The CDR3 is CASSITAGGYYEQYF. The CDR3, as DNA: TGTGCCAGTAGTATAACGGCAGGGGGTTACTACGAGCAGTACTTC.

This chain connects TRBV4-1 to TRBJ1-2, with D perhaps TRBD1 (5 bases). Per germline, CDR1 MGHRA and CDR2 YSYEKL. The CDR3 spans 11 residues. V lost 6 bases to trimming and J lost 8 bases, with 10 bases between them. The CDR3 here is CASRQGRGYTF. As DNA, the CDR3 is TGCGCCAGCAGGCAGGGTCGCGGCTACACCTTC.

The V gene is TRBV23-1, the J gene TRBJ2-2; tentatively, D is TRBD1 (5 bases). TRBV23-1 carries the ORF label, with uncertain function. The V end lost 0 bases, the J end lost 2 bases, and 13 bases lay between the germline ends. This CDR3 has 17 residues. DNA of the CDR3: TGCGCCAGCAGTCAATCTTTCAGGGATCGAAACACCGGGGAGCTGTTTTTT. It encodes CASSQSFRDRNTGELFF.

V and J are TRBV10-3 and TRBJ2-1; 7 bases agree with TRBD2. The length of the CDR3 is 18 residues. Unmatched junction bases numbered 18, after V lost 7 bases and J lost 3 bases. Germline CDR1 is ENHRY and CDR2 is SYGVKD. The CDR3 here is CAIIRVQREATNYNEQFF. CDR3 bases: TGTGCCATCATCCGGGTCCAGCGGGAAGCGACAAACTACAATGAGCAGTTCTTC.

The chain recombines TRBV30 with TRBJ2-2; D unclear. The CDR3 is 12 residues long. The V gene lost 1 base and the J gene lost 4 bases, with 4 bases spanning the gap. In germline, CDR1 is GTSNPN, CDR2 SVGIG (reference sequence). CDR3 in DNA: TGTGCCTGGAGTGAGAGCACCGGGGAGCTGTTTTTT. Its translation: CAWSESTGELFF.

The genes are TRBV15 and TRBJ1-2; 8 bases fit TRBD1. CDR1 and CDR2 from the germline V gene are LNHNV and YYDKDF (reference sequence). This CDR3 is built from 16 residues. Trimming cost V 6 bases and J 2 bases; bases outside gene matches: 11. The CDR3, as DNA: TGTGCCACCAGTATCGCAGGGGGCGGATTAAACTATGGCTACACCTTC. Translating it yields CATSIAGGGLNYGYTF.

The genes are TRBV6-1 and TRBJ1-1, with D tentatively TRBD1 (6 bases). Germline V lookup: CDR1 MNHNS, CDR2 SASEGT. V was trimmed by 1 base and J by 11 bases, leaving 20 bases between them. The CDR3 spans 15 residues. The CDR3, as DNA: TGTGCCAGCAGTGAAGTCCTGGTGGGGGCGGTTGGGGCTTTCTTT. Protein sequence: CASSEVLVGAVGAFF.

V is TRBV7-9 and J is TRBJ1-2; D may be TRBD1 (5 bases). CDR3 size: 12 residues. Per the germline V gene, CDR1 is SEHNR and CDR2 is FQNEAQ (reference sequence). V was trimmed by 8 bases and J by 5 bases, leaving 12 bases between them. The chain's CDR3 is CASDDQGYGYTF. The CDR3 DNA reads TGTGCCAGCGACGATCAGGGATATGGCTACACCTTC.

This clone was picked up a small number of times. The V gene is TRBV27, the J gene TRBJ1-2; D ambiguous. The V end was cut by 3 bases, the J end by 0 bases, with 5 bases between. The CDR3 is made up of 13 amino acids. Germline V gene data show CDR1 as MNHEY and CDR2 as SMNVEV (reference sequence). CDR3 protein: CASSLAANYGYTF. CDR3 DNA: TGTGCCAGCAGTTTGGCGGCTAACTATGGCTACACCTTC.

The chain uses TRBV9 and TRBJ2-1; D not resolved. Germline loops: CDR1 SGDLS, CDR2 YYNGEE. CDR3 length: 16 residues. V shed 4 bases and J shed 0 bases, with 14 bases lying between them. The CDR3 DNA sequence: TGTGCCAGCAGCAGTACGGGTGCCAGCTCCTACAATGAGCAGTTCTTC. It specifies CASSSTGASSYNEQFF.